These 19 T cell receptor beta chains came from one sample sequenced in a study of blood T cell repertoires in COVID-19. The table came from immunoSEQ multiplex PCR; TCRdb's copy has only in-frame clones and leaves some out. The sample records 200,000 to 250,000 clones, nearly 90% being singletons. The sample comprised peripheral blood. The receptor source for this set is a woman aged 18-29 years who had recovered from COVID-19.

The chain is built from TRBV27 and TRBJ2-7; 15 bases are shared with TRBD2. The V gene end was trimmed by 10 bases and the J gene end by 10 bases; junction bases not matched to a gene: 8. The CDR3 runs 13 residues. Germline V gene lookup returns CDR1 MNHEY and CDR2 SMNVEV (reference sequence). CDR3 in DNA: TGTGCCACCATGGGACTAGCGGGAGGAAATCAGTACTTC. It is translated as CATMGLAGGNQYF.

The CDR3 coding sequence is TGTGCCAGTAGTATAGTCGGGAAGGGCACTGAAGCTTTCTTT. Encoded protein: CASSIVGKGTEAFF. The genes are TRBV19 and TRBJ1-1, with D hard to call. Per germline, CDR1 LNHDA and CDR2 SQIVND (reference sequence). The V gene lost 1 base and the J gene lost 4 bases, with 10 bases spanning the gap. The CDR3 runs to 14 residues.

V is TRBV24-1 and J is TRBJ2-1; 9 nucleotides agree with TRBD2. The junction had 5 bases not matched to a gene; V was cut back by 5 bases and J by 4 bases. Germline V gene data show CDR1 as KGHDR and CDR2 as SFDVKD. The CDR3 contains 15 residues. CDR3 DNA sequence: TGTGCCACCAGTGGGGGACTAGCTACATACAATGAGCAGTTCTTC. This translates into CATSGGLATYNEQFF.

The V call is TRBV4-3, the J call TRBJ2-4; weak D call: TRBD2 (5 bases). The CDR3 sequence is 15 residues long. The V gene lost 2 bases and the J gene lost 8 bases, with 16 bases spanning the gap. Germline V gene data show CDR1 as LGHNA and CDR2 as YSLEER. The CDR3 loop reads CASSQSSRLQDIQYF. The CDR3 nucleotides read TGCGCCAGCAGCCAATCTAGCAGACTCCAGGACATTCAGTACTTC.

This clone appeared a single time. The rearrangement joins TRBV7-2 to TRBJ2-3; D gene ambiguous. V was shortened by 2 bases and J by 2 bases, with 5 bases between the two germline ends. The CDR3 covers 13 residues. Germline values: CDR1 SGHTA, CDR2 FQGNSA. This CDR3 is CASSLTITDTQYF. In DNA form, the CDR3 reads TGTGCCAGCAGCTTAACTATCACAGATACGCAGTATTTT.

The chain has TRBV6-5 and TRBJ1-1; D is unclear. Germline V gene data show CDR1 as MNHEY and CDR2 as SVGAGI. V gave up 8 bases and J gave up 3 bases, with 4 bases separating them. The CDR3 loop spans 10 amino acids. This CDR3 reads CASGHTEAFF. In nucleotides, the CDR3 is TGTGCCAGCGGCCACACTGAAGCTTTCTTT.

This clone was seen more than once but under ten times. CDR3 residues: CASSPGTRDAGELFF. Here the CDR3 DNA reads TGTGCCAGCAGTCCCGGGACTAGAGACGCCGGGGAGCTGTTTTTT. The chain combines TRBV6-2 or TRBV6-3 with TRBJ2-2; 8 bases agree with TRBD2. CDR1 MNHEY and CDR2 SVGEGT come from the germline V gene. The V segment lost 5 bases and the J segment 6 bases; nucleotides outside the gene matches: 8. This CDR3 has 15 amino acids.

The J gene is TRBJ1-1, the V gene TRBV25-1; the D gene is possibly TRBD1 (5 bases). This CDR3 spans 16 amino acids. Germline assignment: CDR1 MGHDK and CDR2 SYGVNS. V lost 2 bases to trimming and J lost 4 bases, with 17 bases between them. The CDR3 nucleotides are TGTGCCAGCAGTGAACCCCTCCGGGGGTATGGCACTGAAGCTTTCTTT. This encodes CASSEPLRGYGTEAFF.

V usage is TRBV2 and J usage is TRBJ1-1; 7 positions agree with TRBD1. The CDR3 extends over 12 amino acids. Germline CDR1 SNHLY, CDR2 FYNNEI. With 4 bases clipped from V and 5 bases from J, the junction kept 1 base outside the gene matches. The CDR3 spells CASSVQGTEAFF. The CDR3 region has the DNA TGTGCCAGCAGTGTACAGGGGACTGAAGCTTTCTTT. Variable domain in full (rest from reference TRBV2 and TRBJ1-1): EPEVTQTPSHQVTQMGQEVILRCVPISNHLYFYWYRQILGQKVEFLVSFYNNEISEKSEIFDDQFSVERPDGSNFTLKIRSTKLEDSAMYFCASSVQGTEAFFGQGTRLTVV.

V gene TRBV3-1 (or the pseudogene TRBV3-2) combines with J gene TRBJ1-2, with 9 bases that match TRBD1. Germline V gene data show CDR1 as LGHDT and CDR2 as YNNKEL (reference sequence). V trimming: 0 bases; J trimming: 8 bases; junction bases outside the gene matches: 7. This CDR3 has 15 residues. CDR3 region: CASSQEGDRVDGYTF. For the CDR3, the DNA is TGTGCCAGCAGCCAAGAGGGGGACAGGGTAGACGGCTACACCTTC.

The chain combines TRBV4-3 with TRBJ2-7; TRBD2 might be the D (5 bases). Per germline, CDR1 LGHNA and CDR2 YSLEER. The CDR3 extends over 13 amino acids. Trimming removed 5 bases at V and 2 bases at J, with 10 bases between. CDR3 residues: CASSVEGTYEQYF. The DNA for the CDR3 is TGCGCCAGCAGCGTAGAGGGTACCTACGAGCAGTACTTC.

This chain links TRBV10-1 with TRBJ2-2, with 8 bases matching TRBD2. The J segment lost 3 bases and the V segment lost 2 bases, leaving 2 bases of the junction unmatched. CDR3 size: 15 residues. Germline CDR1 reads WNHNN; CDR2 reads SYGVQD (reference sequence). CDR3 region: CASSEREGHTGELFF. For the CDR3, the DNA is TGCGCCAGCAGTGAGCGGGAGGGACACACCGGGGAGCTGTTTTTT.

J is TRBJ1-2 and V is TRBV19; D is uncertain. The CDR3 consists of 13 residues. Trimming left V 5 bases short and J 4 bases short, with 11 bases between. The V gene's germline CDR1 is LNHDA and CDR2 SQIVND (reference sequence). The CDR3 loop is CASSSANPYGYTF. In nucleotides, the CDR3 is TGTGCCAGTAGTTCAGCGAACCCCTATGGCTACACCTTC.

The chain uses TRBV14 and TRBJ2-7, with a weak D call TRBD2 (5 bases). CDR1 and CDR2 from the germline V gene are SGHDN and FVKESK. V was trimmed by 4 bases and J by 2 bases, leaving 15 bases between them. This CDR3 is built from 15 residues. CDR3 amino acids: CASSPLSGVPYEQYF. The CDR3 DNA sequence: TGTGCCAGCAGCCCTTTGAGCGGTGTTCCCTACGAGCAGTACTTC.

The V gene is TRBV30, the J gene TRBJ1-2; 10 positions agree with TRBD1. CDR1 is GTSNPN and CDR2 is SVGIG in the germline V gene (reference sequence). The trim removed 2 bases at V and 5 bases at J, leaving 5 bases unmatched. This CDR3 region has 14 residues. The CDR3 sequence: CAWSHGQGGYGYTF. The CDR3 region has the DNA TGTGCCTGGAGTCACGGACAGGGGGGATATGGCTACACCTTC.

V is TRBV5-4 and J is TRBJ1-3; TRBD1 might be the D (5 bases). V dropped 1 base and J dropped 4 bases, with 12 bases sitting between them. Germline CDR1 SGHNT, CDR2 YYREEE (reference sequence). CDR3 length: 15 residues. CDR3 sequence reads: CASSLPQGSGNTIYF. In DNA form, the CDR3 reads TGTGCCAGCAGCTTGCCCCAGGGCTCCGGAAACACCATATATTTT.

This chain uses TRBV11-2 with TRBJ2-1, with 7 bases aligning to TRBD2. The CDR3 has 18 amino acids. The germline V gene encodes CDR1 SGHAT and CDR2 FQNNGV. V lost 3 bases to trimming and J lost 0 bases; unmatched junction nucleotides: 11. The CDR3 bases are TGTGCCAGCAGCTTCACCCGGGACTACCTCAGCTCCTACAATGAGCAGTTCTTC. This translates into CASSFTRDYLSSYNEQFF.

The genes are TRBV19 and TRBJ1-2, with 12 bases fitting TRBD1. The V gene's germline CDR1 is LNHDA and CDR2 SQIVND (reference sequence). The junction had 4 bases not matched to a gene; V was cut back by 4 bases and J by 4 bases. This CDR3 is built from 15 residues. CDR3: CASSTGTGGVYGYTF. For the CDR3, the DNA is TGTGCCAGTAGTACCGGGACAGGGGGCGTCTATGGCTACACCTTC.

Only one count was recorded for this clone. The chain joins TRBV18 to TRBJ1-2; D unresolved. The germline CDR1 and CDR2 sequences are KGHSH and LQKENI. This CDR3 has 13 amino acids. With 3 bases removed from V and 4 bases from J, the gap between germline ends came to 9 bases. The DNA of the CDR3 is TGTGCCAGCTCACCGGGCCAGGCCTATGGCTACACCTTC. As protein: CASSPGQAYGYTF.